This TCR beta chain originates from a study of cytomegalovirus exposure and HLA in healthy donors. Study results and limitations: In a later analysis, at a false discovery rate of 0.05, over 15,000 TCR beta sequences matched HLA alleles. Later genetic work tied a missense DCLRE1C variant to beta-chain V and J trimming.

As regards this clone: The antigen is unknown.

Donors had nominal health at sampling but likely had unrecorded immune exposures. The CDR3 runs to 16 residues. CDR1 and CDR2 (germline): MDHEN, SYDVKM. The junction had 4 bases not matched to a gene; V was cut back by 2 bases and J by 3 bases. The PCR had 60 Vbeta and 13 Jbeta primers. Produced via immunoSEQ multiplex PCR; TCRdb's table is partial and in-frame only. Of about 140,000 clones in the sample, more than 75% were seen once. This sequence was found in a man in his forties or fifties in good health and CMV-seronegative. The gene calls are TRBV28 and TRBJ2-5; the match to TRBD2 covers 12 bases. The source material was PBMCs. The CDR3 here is CASSLVLAGGEETQYF. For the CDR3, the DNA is TGTGCCAGCAGTTTAGTCCTAGCGGGAGGGGAAGAGACCCAGTACTTC.